Included here is one T cell receptor beta chain sequence, with context. These data come from a study of blood T cell repertoires in COVID-19. Method: immunoSEQ multiplex PCR; TCRdb's copy keeps in-frame clones and lacks some. The table lists some 140,000 clones, around 79% of them singletons. CDR3 length equals 13 residues. V lost 6 bases to trimming and J lost 3 bases, with 11 bases between them. Per germline, CDR1 KGHSH and CDR2 LQKENI. The sequenced sample consisted of peripheral blood. This chain links TRBV18 with TRBJ2-5; possible D gene TRBD1, 6 bases. The clonotype originates from a man in his fifties or sixties with acute or convalescent COVID-19. CDR3 sequence: CASSSGTKETQYF. CDR3 nucleotide sequence: TGTGCCAGCTCTTCGGGGACAAAAGAGACCCAGTACTTC. Supplemented by reference TRBV18 and TRBJ2-5, the full variable domain reads NAGVMQNPRHLVRRRGQEARLRCSPMKGHSHVYWYRQLPEEGLKFMVYLQKENIIDESGMPKERFSAEFPKEGPSILRIQQVVRGDSAAYFCASSSGTKETQYFGPGTRLLVL.